The 27 T cell receptor beta chains listed next were all sequenced from one sample in a study of blood T cell repertoires in COVID-19. Data came from immunoSEQ multiplex PCR; TCRdb stores just in-frame clones and leaves some out. The sample consists of more than 200,000 clones, under 90% of them appearing once. Material: peripheral blood. The receptors derive from a woman of 80 years or more with COVID-19, enrolled during active disease.

The chain combines TRBV11-2 with TRBJ2-3; D is perhaps TRBD2 (5 bases). Germline CDR1 is SGHAT and CDR2 is FQNNGV. CDR3 length: 14 amino acids. V shed 5 bases and J shed 8 bases, with 17 bases lying between them. Here the CDR3 DNA reads TGTGCCAGCAGCGTTGGCCCATTAGGAGGTACGCAGTATTTT. It specifies CASSVGPLGGTQYF.

The chain uses TRBV18 and TRBJ1-2; TRBD1 might be the D (5 bases). V dropped 5 bases and J dropped 6 bases, with 13 bases sitting between them. The germline gives CDR1 KGHSH, CDR2 LQKENI. The CDR3 has 13 residues. CDR3 coding DNA: TGTGCCAGCTCAGTACAGGAGGGCCATGGCTACACCTTC. Protein sequence: CASSVQEGHGYTF.

This clone has a handful of counts. This chain uses TRBV3-1 (or the pseudogene TRBV3-2) with TRBJ1-1, with D possibly TRBD1 on 6 matching bases. The CDR3 is 16 amino acids. Germline values: CDR1 LGHDT, CDR2 YNNKEL (reference sequence). The V gene lost 1 base and the J gene lost 7 bases, with 19 bases spanning the gap. The CDR3 sequence is CASSQVHRAKRREAFF. CDR3 bases: TGTGCCAGCAGCCAAGTCCACAGGGCGAAAAGGCGTGAAGCTTTCTTT.

V usage is TRBV30 and J usage is TRBJ1-3; tentatively, D is TRBD1 (6 bases). The CDR3 totals 15 residues. Trimming took 5 bases from V and 7 from J, leaving 21 bases between them. Germline V gives CDR1 GTSNPN, CDR2 SVGIG (reference sequence). CDR3 in DNA: TGTGCCTGGTCACCGGGGGGCTCAGGGAGCAACACCATATATTTT. Protein: CAWSPGGSGSNTIYF.

The CDR3 DNA reads as TGTGCCAGCTTCGGGGATAGGGCGGGGCCCCAGTACTTC. It translates to CASFGDRAGPQYF. The chain carries TRBV7-2 and TRBJ2-5, with a possible D match to TRBD2 (6 bases). The CDR3 extends over 13 amino acids. Germline CDR1 is SGHTA and CDR2 is FQGNSA. V gave up 8 bases and J gave up 9 bases, with 19 bases separating them.

The rearrangement joins TRBV5-6 to TRBJ2-1; TRBD2 agrees at 7 bases. With V trimmed by 2 bases and J by 5 bases, 10 bases remained unmatched. The CDR3 spans 16 residues. Per germline, CDR1 SGHDT and CDR2 YYEEEE. CDR3 DNA: TGTGCCAGCAGCTTCCCTGGGGCGGGGGAGAACAATGAGCAGTTCTTC. Translation: CASSFPGAGENNEQFF.

The chain combines TRBV28 with TRBJ1-4, with D uncertain. V was pared by 6 bases and J by 7 bases, with 12 bases between. The germline V gene encodes CDR1 MDHEN and CDR2 SYDVKM. The CDR3 contains 13 residues. CDR3 amino acids: CASSREVGEKLFF. Written as DNA, the CDR3 is TGTGCCAGCAGCCGCGAGGTGGGTGAAAAACTGTTTTTT.

This clone occurred a few times. The chain uses TRBV5-1 and TRBJ1-2; D is perhaps TRBD1 (5 bases). Germline lookup yields CDR1 SGHRS and CDR2 YFSETQ. V was cut by 3 bases and J by 3 bases, with 9 bases left in between. The CDR3 runs to 13 residues. The CDR3 here is CASSSGGDYGYTF. The CDR3 bases are TGCGCCAGCAGCTCGGGGGGAGACTATGGCTACACCTTC. The complete variable domain, with remaining parts taken from reference TRBV5-1 and TRBJ1-2, reads KAGVTQTPRYLIKTRGQQVTLSCSPISGHRSVSWYQQTPGQGLQFLFEYFSETQRNKGNFPGRFSGRQFSNSRSEMNVSTLELGDSALYLCASSSGGDYGYTFGSGTRLTVV.

This clone was seen just once. The chain carries TRBV6-5 and TRBJ1-2; no clear D gene. The CDR3 extends over 14 amino acids. V lost 2 bases and J 7 bases, leaving 14 bases between the germline ends. Germline CDR1 is MNHEY and CDR2 is SVGAGI. The chain's CDR3 is CASSYATEEGGYTF. Here the CDR3 DNA reads TGTGCCAGCAGTTACGCGACGGAGGAAGGTGGCTACACCTTC.

The V call is TRBV5-1, the J call TRBJ2-2, with 7 bases matching TRBD1. This CDR3 has 15 amino acids. Germline values: CDR1 SGHRS, CDR2 YFSETQ. V lost 6 bases to trimming and J lost 2 bases; unmatched junction nucleotides: 7. The CDR3 DNA reads TGCGCCAGCAACGAACAGGGGTTTAACACCGGGGAGCTGTTTTTT. It is translated as CASNEQGFNTGELFF.

The chain is built from TRBV5-1 and TRBJ1-6; 12 bases match TRBD1. In germline, CDR1 is SGHRS, CDR2 YFSETQ. The CDR3 sequence is 18 residues long. J lost 9 bases, V lost 4 bases, and 14 bases had no gene match. This chain's CDR3 is CASSTGGQGAQNGSPLHF. The CDR3 DNA follows: TGCGCCAGCAGCACGGGGGGACAGGGGGCGCAGAACGGTTCACCCCTCCACTTT.

About this clone: Other nucleotide sequences from this sample produce the same CDR3. V is TRBV9 and J is TRBJ1-6, with D uncertain. The CDR3 contains 14 residues. Germline V CDR1 and CDR2: SGDLS, YYNGEE. Trimming took off 0 bases at V and 7 bases at J, with 8 bases between the two ends. Written as DNA, the CDR3 is TGTGCCAGCAGCGTAGGAGGCCCCAATTCACCCCTCCACTTT. This translates into CASSVGGPNSPLHF. Filled out from reference TRBV9 and TRBJ1-6, the complete variable domain reads DSGVTQTPKHLITATGQRVTLRCSPRSGDLSVYWYQQSLDQGLQFLIQYYNGEERAKGNILERFSAQQFPDLHSELNLSSLELGDSALYFCASSVGGPNSPLHFGNGTRLTVT.

CDR3 in amino acids: CATSTTGVVFGANVLTF. The CDR3 DNA is TGTGCCACCAGTACTACAGGGGTTGTGTTTGGGGCCAACGTCCTGACTTTC. J is TRBJ2-6 and V is TRBV24-1; 7 bases map to TRBD1. The CDR3 spans 17 residues. The junction had 10 bases not matched to a gene; V was cut back by 6 bases and J by 3 bases. Germline lookup yields CDR1 KGHDR and CDR2 SFDVKD.

V usage is TRBV28 and J usage is TRBJ2-5; perhaps TRBD2 as D (7 bases). The length of the CDR3 is 14 residues. V was clipped by 2 bases and J by 5 bases, with 12 bases between them. From germline, CDR1 is MDHEN and CDR2 SYDVKM. CDR3 loop: CASSLAGAWETQYF. The CDR3 DNA follows: TGTGCCAGCAGTTTAGCGGGGGCTTGGGAGACCCAGTACTTC.

The chain carries TRBV5-4 and TRBJ2-5; TRBD1 matches at 10 bases. V lost 6 bases and J lost 6; bases outside the gene matches: 5. The CDR3 runs to 13 residues. Germline lookup yields CDR1 SGHNT and CDR2 YYREEE (reference sequence). The CDR3 coding sequence is TGTGCCAGCACCTCAGACAGGGGGCAGACCCAGTACTTC. Amino acids: CASTSDRGQTQYF.

This chain connects TRBV29-1 to TRBJ1-5; a weak D match, TRBD1 (5 bases). CDR1 SQVTM and CDR2 ANQGSEA come from the germline V gene. CDR3 length: 14 amino acids. Trimming stripped 4 bases from V and 0 bases from J, with 10 bases between. CDR3 bases: TGCAGCGTTGCGGCGACAGTTAGCAATCAGCCCCAGCATTTT. It encodes CSVAATVSNQPQHF.

The chain employs TRBV19 and TRBJ1-5, with 8 nucleotides matching TRBD1. The CDR3 runs 14 residues. The germline V gene encodes CDR1 LNHDA and CDR2 SQIVND (reference sequence). Trimming cost V 5 bases and J 4 bases; bases outside gene matches: 4. The CDR3 here is CASSQGQANQPQHF. In DNA, the CDR3 is TGTGCCAGTAGTCAGGGACAGGCTAATCAGCCCCAGCATTTT. Complete variable domain (other parts from reference TRBV19 and TRBJ1-5): DGGITQSPKYLFRKEGQNVTLSCEQNLNHDAMYWYRQDPGQGLRLIYYSQIVNDFQKGDIAEGYSVSREKKESFPLTVTSAQKNPTAFYLCASSQGQANQPQHFGDGTRLSIL.

The J gene is TRBJ2-5, the V gene TRBV15; 8 bases agree with TRBD1. V trimming: 5 bases; J trimming: 4 bases; junction bases outside the gene matches: 9. Germline V CDR1 and CDR2: LNHNV, YYDKDF (reference sequence). The CDR3 covers 15 residues. Written as DNA, the CDR3 is TGTGCCACCAGCGGAAGCAGGGGGCCGGGAGAGACCCAGTACTTC. Its protein product is CATSGSRGPGETQYF.

This rearrangement joins TRBV4-2 to TRBJ1-1, with 9 positions matching TRBD1. Trimming cost V 3 bases and J 3 bases; bases outside gene matches: 2. Germline lookup yields CDR1 LGHNA and CDR2 YNFKEQ. This CDR3 has 14 residues. In DNA form, the CDR3 reads TGTGCCAGCAGCCAGGGGGACAGGGACACTGAAGCTTTCTTT. Protein sequence: CASSQGDRDTEAFF.

The rearrangement joins TRBV11-3 to TRBJ1-1, with D perhaps TRBD1 (5 bases). The CDR3 is 15 amino acids. CDR1 is SGHNT, CDR2 YENEEA, per germline. V lost 2 bases and J 0 bases, leaving 10 bases between the germline ends. The CDR3 is CASSLTGSMNTEAFF. For the CDR3, the DNA is TGTGCCAGCAGCTTAACAGGTTCCATGAACACTGAAGCTTTCTTT. Using reference TRBV11-3 and TRBJ1-1 for the parts outside the CDR3, the full variable domain is EAGVVQSPRYKIIEKKQPVAFWCNPISGHNTLYWYLQNLGQGPELLIRYENEEAVDDSQLPKDRFSAERLKGVDSTLKIQPAELGDSAVYLCASSLTGSMNTEAFFGQGTRLTVV.

The chain employs TRBV5-5 and TRBJ2-5, with D maybe TRBD2 (7 bases). Germline CDR1 SGHKS, CDR2 YYEKEE (reference sequence). V shed 0 bases and J shed 6 bases, with 9 bases lying between them. The CDR3 covers 13 residues. The CDR3 is CASSLEGGKTQYF. The CDR3 DNA sequence: TGTGCCAGCAGCTTGGAGGGGGGGAAGACCCAGTACTTC.

The rearrangement links TRBV7-6 to TRBJ2-5; 9 bases line up with TRBD1. CDR3 length: 15 amino acids. Germline CDR1 SGHVS, CDR2 FNYEAQ. J gave up 4 bases and V 3 bases, and 6 bases lay outside the gene matches. In DNA form, the CDR3 reads TGTGCCAGCAGCTTCGTCGCGGGACAGGGAGAGACCCAGTACTTC. Protein sequence: CASSFVAGQGETQYF.

The V call is TRBV5-4, the J call TRBJ1-3; D remains unclear. The CDR3 contains 13 residues. Deletions cut 5 bases from V and 4 bases from J, with 10 bases between. Germline values: CDR1 SGHNT, CDR2 YYREEE (reference sequence). The CDR3 reads CASRVRGGNTIYF. CDR3 DNA: TGTGCCAGCAGGGTGAGAGGGGGAAACACCATATATTTT. Supplemented by reference TRBV5-4 and TRBJ1-3, the full variable domain reads ETGVTQSPTHLIKTRGQQVTLRCSSQSGHNTVSWYQQALGQGPQFIFQYYREEENGRGNFPPRFSGLQFPNYSSELNVNALELDDSALYLCASRVRGGNTIYFGEGSWLTVV.

The chain links TRBV7-9 to TRBJ2-3, with 11 bases aligning to TRBD2. This CDR3 region has 15 residues. In germline, CDR1 is SEHNR, CDR2 FQNEAQ (reference sequence). The ends lost 5 bases at V and 4 bases at J; junction bases unmatched: 5. The CDR3, as DNA: TGTGCCAGCAGCCACACTAGCGGGGGCTCAGATACGCAGTATTTT. This encodes CASSHTSGGSDTQYF. The full variable domain, in which reference TRBV7-9 and TRBJ2-3 provide the parts outside the CDR3, is DTGVSQNPRHKITKRGQNVTFRCDPISEHNRLYWYRQTLGQGPEFLTYFQNEAQLEKSRLLSDRFSAERPKGSFSTLEIQRTEQGDSAMYLCASSHTSGGSDTQYFGPGTRLTVL.

The V gene is TRBV5-1, the J gene TRBJ1-3; D perhaps matches TRBD1 (5 bases). Trimming stripped 4 bases from V and 4 bases from J, with 15 bases between. The germline V gene has CDR1 SGHRS and CDR2 YFSETQ. The CDR3 covers 15 residues. The CDR3 protein is CASSPGTSGGNTIYF. CDR3 coding DNA: TGCGCCAGCAGCCCCGGGACTTCGGGGGGAAACACCATATATTTT.

The chain combines TRBV9 with TRBJ2-6; a possible D gene is TRBD1 (5 bases). Germline V CDR1 and CDR2: SGDLS, YYNGEE. The V end lost 1 base, the J end lost 3 bases, and 8 bases lay between the germline ends. The CDR3 runs to 15 residues. The CDR3 is CASSVLGVGANVLTF. In nucleotides, the CDR3 is TGTGCCAGCAGCGTATTAGGGGTTGGGGCCAACGTCCTGACTTTC.

This rearrangement joins TRBV11-2 to TRBJ1-3; 7 nucleotides agree with TRBD1. The V gene end was trimmed by 3 bases and the J gene end by 4 bases; junction bases not matched to a gene: 6. The CDR3 runs to 15 residues. Germline V gene sequence: CDR1 SGHAT, CDR2 FQNNGV. The chain's CDR3 is CASSFDRARGNTIYF. CDR3 DNA: TGTGCCAGCAGCTTTGACAGGGCGAGGGGAAACACCATATATTTT.